Each of the 9 T cell receptor beta chains below was sequenced from the same sample in a study of blood T cell repertoires in COVID-19. Clones were read by immunoSEQ multiplex PCR, and TCRdb kept only the in-frame ones, dropping some. Of some 320,000 clones in the sample, around 84% are singletons; the top ten hold approximately 1.9%. Sequencing was carried out using PBMCs or T cells enriched from blood (not recorded which). These receptors were collected from a woman aged 30 to 39 who had been exposed to COVID-19.

For this clone: At the DNA level, this CDR3 is encoded by other sequences in the same sample as well. V gene TRBV24-1 combines with J gene TRBJ1-1, with D possibly TRBD1 on 5 matching bases. V lost 5 bases and J lost 4, with 10 bases in between. The CDR3 is made up of 13 amino acids. Germline V gene data show CDR1 as KGHDR and CDR2 as SFDVKD. The CDR3 region is CATSGRGGTEAFF. The DNA of the CDR3 is TGTGCCACCAGTGGAAGGGGAGGCACTGAAGCTTTCTTT.

This clone is a singleton in its sample. The chain carries TRBV28 and TRBJ2-3; 12 bases are a match to TRBD1. The V gene's germline CDR1 is MDHEN and CDR2 SYDVKM. The V segment lost 8 bases and the J segment 3 bases; nucleotides outside the gene matches: 15. The CDR3 has 18 amino acids. CDR3 nucleotide sequence: TGTGCCAGCGCCGCAGGACCGTCGGGACAGGGGGCAACAGATACGCAGTATTTT. Protein product: CASAAGPSGQGATDTQYF.

The chain recombines TRBV20-1 with TRBJ1-2; D gene unclear. Trimming took 3 bases from V and 6 from J, leaving 11 bases between them. Germline V lookup: CDR1 DFQATT, CDR2 SNEGSKA (reference sequence). The CDR3 is made up of 12 amino acids. CDR3 DNA: TGCAGTGCTAGTCAGTCACACGATGGCTACACCTTC. Amino acid sequence: CSASQSHDGYTF.

This clone has more than one count but fewer than ten. The chain uses TRBV28 and TRBJ1-5; 7 nucleotides line up with TRBD1. CDR3 length: 17 amino acids. From germline, CDR1 is MDHEN and CDR2 SYDVKM. The trim removed 6 bases at V and 2 bases at J, leaving 13 bases unmatched. The DNA for the CDR3 is TGTGCCAGCAGCCCCCACGCAGGGGGTCGGGGCAATCAGCCCCAGCATTTT. Its protein product is CASSPHAGGRGNQPQHF.

V gene TRBV30 combines with J gene TRBJ1-5; 7 bases fit TRBD1. CDR1 is GTSNPN and CDR2 is SVGIG in the germline V gene (reference sequence). The CDR3 totals 13 residues. Unmatched junction bases numbered 4, after V lost 3 bases and J lost 5 bases. CDR3 sequence: CAWRGQNYQPQHF. CDR3 nucleotide sequence: TGTGCCTGGAGGGGACAGAATTATCAGCCCCAGCATTTT.

The chain combines TRBV6-2 or TRBV6-3 with TRBJ2-7, with D possibly matching TRBD1 (6 bases). The ends were cut back, 2 bases at V and 2 bases at J, with 10 bases in the middle. The CDR3 extends over 14 amino acids. The germline gives CDR1 MNHEY, CDR2 SVGEGT. Written as DNA, the CDR3 is TGTGCCAGCAGTTACCCAGGGGCTACCTACGAGCAGTACTTC. It codes for CASSYPGATYEQYF.

This chain connects TRBV5-1 to TRBJ1-1, with D possibly matching TRBD1 (6 bases). Per germline, CDR1 SGHRS and CDR2 YFSETQ. V dropped 0 bases and J dropped 8 bases, with 8 bases sitting between them. The CDR3 covers 12 residues. The CDR3 nucleotides read TGCGCCAGCAGCTTGGAGGACAGCGAAGCTTTCTTT. Translated: CASSLEDSEAFF. Combining the CDR3 with reference TRBV5-1 and TRBJ1-1 gives the whole variable domain KAGVTQTPRYLIKTRGQQVTLSCSPISGHRSVSWYQQTPGQGLQFLFEYFSETQRNKGNFPGRFSGRQFSNSRSEMNVSTLELGDSALYLCASSLEDSEAFFGQGTRLTVV.

This clone showed up just a few times. The genes are TRBV5-1 and TRBJ2-7, with D maybe TRBD1 (5 bases). CDR1 is SGHRS and CDR2 is YFSETQ in the germline V gene. The V gene lost 2 bases and the J gene lost 0 bases, with 15 bases spanning the gap. This CDR3 has 16 residues. CDR3 bases: TGCGCCAGCAGCTTCGCCGCGGACACCTCCTCCTACGAGCAGTACTTC. Translation gives CASSFAADTSSYEQYF.

The genes are TRBV28 and TRBJ1-1; tentatively, D is TRBD1 (5 bases). This CDR3 is 14 amino acids long. Trimming stripped 2 bases from V and 1 base from J, with 8 bases between. Germline CDR1 and CDR2: MDHEN and SYDVKM. The CDR3 DNA reads as TGTGCCAGCAGTTTACCAGGGTGGAACACTGAAGCTTTCTTT. Protein product: CASSLPGWNTEAFF.